The T cell receptor beta chain under discussion was sequenced for a study of a mutant IDH1 vaccine in newly diagnosed glioma (dated by TCRdb to the early 2020s). Context from the whole study: Vaccination was initiated 4-6 weeks after radiotherapy alone, or concurrently with temozolomide cycles in the chemotherapy-containing groups. Of the roughly 34 treated patients, 62.5% were male and approximately 40% were female, and the mean age was about 40 years. Before enrollment, patients had received standard therapy of radiotherapy alone, temozolomide alone, or radiochemotherapy with temozolomide; most received the combination. Visit V12 was the week-35 safety follow-up and visit V13 was the week-47 end of study. Six visits were used for peripheral blood collection: V03 (baseline), V05, V07, V10, V12 and V13. For exploratory analyses, about 25 treated patients had longitudinal TCRB deep sequencing done wherever samples were available.

Comments on this clone: No antigen is known for it. It has no much larger one-base neighbor in the sample; base qualities were not kept.

The protocol used for the library was the immunoSEQ multiplex PCR assay. Rearranged TCR beta chain sequences were amplified using the hsTCRB Kit according to the manufacturer's protocol. TCRB libraries were sequenced on an Illumina MiSeq. From the authors' description of their analysis: The proprietary platform of the kit vendor was used for demultiplexing, trimming and gene mapping. Here the immuneACCESS table is served through TCRdb, limited to in-frame sequences with V and J called. Missing clones are a known gap in these copies; in checked studies unresolved V genes cover under half, and the rest lacks a known reason. V and J calls and clone size follow that table, whereas D and trimming were derived from the DNA. Recorded for this sample are approximately 50,000 clones; over 65% of them occurred a single time. The ten largest clones take up 12% of the sample. The CDR3 runs 13 amino acids, cysteine and phenylalanine included. Left in the record is the CDR3 DNA by itself, 39 bases read in frame from the first base. From V the trimming removes 5 bases and from J it removes 6 bases, while the gene matches leave 6 bases of the junction unaccounted for. As encoded in the germline V gene, CDR1 is MDHEN while CDR2 is SYDVKM.

Explained via the paper, the time point label denotes: week 35, safety follow-up. Each vaccine dose, consisting of 300 ug of a 20-mer mutant IDH1 peptide in Montanide, was administered subcutaneously with topical imiquimod. Patients were given eight vaccinations, in weeks 1, 3, 5, 7, 11, 15, 19 and 23, which matched visits V03 through V10. Donors had newly diagnosed WHO grade 3 or 4 IDH1-mutant astrocytomas with loss of nuclear ATRX. The samples were drawn from NOA16, a multicentre, single-arm, open-label phase I trial in Germany that tested a mutant IDH1 peptide vaccine in humans for the first time. The DNeasy Blood and Tissue Kit was used to extract genomic DNA from EDTA blood for TCRB sequencing. Study-wide conclusions, independent of this receptor: Changes in the top peripheral T cell clonotypes picked up by TCRB sequencing did not appear to be linked to pseudoprogression. Selection of PBMC samples for TCRB deep sequencing was based on availability. It was noted by the authors that analyses of patient blood samples could not be reproduced owing to sample limitations. Immune responses induced by the vaccine were seen in more than 85% of patients across multiple MHC alleles.

Sample: PBMCs, taken from a glioma patient whose treatment included an IDH1 peptide vaccine. The chain is made from TRBV28 and TRBJ1-1, with 7 junctional bases fitting TRBD1. The TCR comes from a man aged 40-49 years with glioma. The nucleotide sequence reads as follows: TGTGCCAGCAGTCCAGGGACAGCTGCTGAAGCTTTCTTT. Its translation reads: CASSPGTAAEAFF.